This entry is about one T cell receptor (beta chain). Germline-derived CDR1 and CDR2 are SEHNR and FQNEAQ (reference sequence). The J segment lost 4 bases and the V segment lost 5 bases, leaving 6 bases of the junction unmatched. The CDR3 totals 14 residues. These data originate in a study of Ad26.COV2.S vaccination and SARS-CoV-2 variants. Overall study context: Enrollment placed the donor in the COV1001 Ad26.COV2.S trial arm.

Profiling relied on immunoSEQ multiplex PCR, and the TCRdb table lists in-frame clones only, not all of them. Among hundreds of thousands of clones listed, around 90% were seen once. Treatment noted: around 19 received Ad26.COV2.S at low or high dose, single or two shots; about five received placebo; per-sample allocation not given. Repertoires come from day 63 after the first vaccine or placebo injection. This chain links TRBV7-9 with TRBJ2-5; 8 bases map to TRBD1. Material: peripheral blood, obtained in a trial of Ad26.COV2.S vaccine versus placebo. The TCR sequence derives from a person between 18 and 60 years old who received the Ad26.COV2.S COVID-19 vaccine or a placebo. CDR3: CASSPRTGPETQYF. CDR3 sequence (DNA): TGTGCCAGCAGCCCCAGGACAGGGCCAGAGACCCAGTACTTC.